This TCR beta chain is from a study of CD8 T cells in ankylosing spondylitis. Trimming at V came to 4 bases and at J to 5 bases, leaving 14 bases not matched to a gene. Per the germline V gene, CDR1 is ENHRY and CDR2 is SYGVKD. The CDR3 covers 18 residues. This clonotype was detected ten times or more. Its antigen is unidentified. General study results and limits: Within ankylosing spondylitis blood, a TCR beta motif made up of under 10 highly homologous variants appeared to be characteristic.

TCRdb re-analysed the 5' RACE reads in MiXCR, keeping a single row per CDR3 protein. The sample has some 800,000 distinct CDR3 sequences, 12% seen once. This sequence originates from a male donor with ankylosing spondylitis. The sequencing input was blood, either unsorted or a sorted T cell fraction (not recorded which). The rearrangement uses TRBV10-3 and TRBJ2-5; 12 nucleotides align to TRBD2. The CDR3 nucleotides are TGTGCCATCAGTGCTACTGGAATTGGGACTAGCGGGTTGGAGACCCAGTACTTC. It is translated as CAISATGIGTSGLETQYF.